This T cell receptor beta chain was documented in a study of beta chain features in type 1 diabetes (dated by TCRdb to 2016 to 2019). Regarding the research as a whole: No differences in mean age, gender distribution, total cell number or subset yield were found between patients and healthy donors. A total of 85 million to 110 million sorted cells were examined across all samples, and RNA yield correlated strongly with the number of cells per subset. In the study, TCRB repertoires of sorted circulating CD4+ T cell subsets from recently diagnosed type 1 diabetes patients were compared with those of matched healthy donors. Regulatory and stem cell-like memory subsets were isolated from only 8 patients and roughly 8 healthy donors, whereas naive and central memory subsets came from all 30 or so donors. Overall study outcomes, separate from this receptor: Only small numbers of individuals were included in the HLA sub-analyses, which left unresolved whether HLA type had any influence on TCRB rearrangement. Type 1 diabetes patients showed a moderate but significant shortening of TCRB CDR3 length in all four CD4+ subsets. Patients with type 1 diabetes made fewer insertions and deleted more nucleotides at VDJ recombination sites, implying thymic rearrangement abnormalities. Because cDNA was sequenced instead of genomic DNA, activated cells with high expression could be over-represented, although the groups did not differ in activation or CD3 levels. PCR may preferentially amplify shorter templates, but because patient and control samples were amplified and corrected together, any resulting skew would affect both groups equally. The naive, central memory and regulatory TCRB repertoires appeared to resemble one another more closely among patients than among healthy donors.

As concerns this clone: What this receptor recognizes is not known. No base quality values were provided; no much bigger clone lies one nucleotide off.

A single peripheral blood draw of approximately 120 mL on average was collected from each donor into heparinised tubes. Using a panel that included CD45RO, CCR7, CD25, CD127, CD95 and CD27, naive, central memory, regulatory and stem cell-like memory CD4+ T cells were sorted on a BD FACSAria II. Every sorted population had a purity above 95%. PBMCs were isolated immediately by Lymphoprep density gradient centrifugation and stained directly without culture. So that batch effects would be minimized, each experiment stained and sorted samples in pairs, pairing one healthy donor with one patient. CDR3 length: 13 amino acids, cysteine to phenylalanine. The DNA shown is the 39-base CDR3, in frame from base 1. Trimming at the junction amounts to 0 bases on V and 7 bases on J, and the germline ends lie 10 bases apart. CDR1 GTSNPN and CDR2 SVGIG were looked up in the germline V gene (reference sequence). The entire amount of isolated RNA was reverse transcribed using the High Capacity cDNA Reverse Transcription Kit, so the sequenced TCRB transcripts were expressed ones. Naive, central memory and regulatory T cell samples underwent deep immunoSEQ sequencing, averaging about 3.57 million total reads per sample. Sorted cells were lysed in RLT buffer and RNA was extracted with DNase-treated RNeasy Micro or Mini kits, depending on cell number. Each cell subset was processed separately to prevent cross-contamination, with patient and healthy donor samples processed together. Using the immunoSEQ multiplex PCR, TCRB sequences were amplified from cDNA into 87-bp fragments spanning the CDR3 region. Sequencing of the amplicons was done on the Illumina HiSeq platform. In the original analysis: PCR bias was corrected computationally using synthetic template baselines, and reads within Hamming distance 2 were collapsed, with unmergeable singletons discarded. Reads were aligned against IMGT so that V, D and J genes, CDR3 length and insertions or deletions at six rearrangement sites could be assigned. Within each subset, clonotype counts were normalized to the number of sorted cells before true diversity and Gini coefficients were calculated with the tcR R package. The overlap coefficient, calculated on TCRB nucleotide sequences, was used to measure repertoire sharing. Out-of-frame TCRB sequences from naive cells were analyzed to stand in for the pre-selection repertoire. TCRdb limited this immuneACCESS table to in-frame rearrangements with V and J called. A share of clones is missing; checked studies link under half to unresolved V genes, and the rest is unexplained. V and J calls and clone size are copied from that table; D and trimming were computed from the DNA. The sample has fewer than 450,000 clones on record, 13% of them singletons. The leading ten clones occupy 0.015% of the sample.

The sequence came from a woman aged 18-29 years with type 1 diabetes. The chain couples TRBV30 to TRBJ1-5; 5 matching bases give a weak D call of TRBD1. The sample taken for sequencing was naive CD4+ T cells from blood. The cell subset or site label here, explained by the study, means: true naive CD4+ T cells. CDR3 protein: CAWSVPGEQPQHF. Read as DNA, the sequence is TGTGCCTGGAGTGTACCGGGGGAACAGCCCCAGCATTTT. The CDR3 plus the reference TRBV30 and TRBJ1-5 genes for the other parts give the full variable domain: SQTIHQWPATLVQPVGSPLSLECTVEGTSNPNLYWYRQAAGRGLQLLFYSVGIGQISSEVPQNLSASRPQDRQFILSSKKLLLSDSGFYLCAWSVPGEQPQHFGDGTRLSIL.